The T cell receptor (beta chain) described here comes from a study of T cells in Graves' hyperthyroidism and ophthalmopathy. Across 18 months, stable Graves' hyperthyroidism was marked by no progression to ophthalmopathy. TCR beta CDR3 sequences were amplified from RNA transcripts. An initial round of RT-PCR targeting the TCR CDR3 relied on the HTBI primer set. TCRdb reprocessed the multiplex PCR reads via MiXCR and lists one record per CDR3 protein. The sample has about 500,000 distinct CDR3 sequences, around 14% seen once. General study findings and limits: The authors' 13 V-J model separated ophthalmopathy from stable hyperthyroidism.

Points on this clonotype: Its matching antigen is unknown.

The origin of this receptor is a woman between 18 and 29 years old with Graves' hyperthyroidism. The sample was blood.

In nucleotides, the CDR3 is TGTGCCAGTAGTAAGGGGCTCAATCAGCCCCAGCATTTT. Amino acid sequence: CASSKGLNQPQHF. This sequence joins TRBV19 and TRBJ1-5; possibly TRBD1 for D (5 bases). The V end was cut by 4 bases, the J end by 3 bases, with 7 bases between. CDR3 length: 13 residues. Germline CDR1 LNHDA, CDR2 SQIVND (reference sequence).